This passage covers 23 T cell receptor delta chains from one sample sequenced in a study of gamma-delta T cells after stem cell transplantation. TCRdb fed the RT-PCR reads into CATT to redo clone calling. This table has about 1,200 delta-chain clones, roughly 3.2% appearing once. The source material was gamma-delta T cells. Receptors originate from a human donor. It is not recorded whose cells these are; they may come from a transplant donor.

This clone was counted between two and nine times. This probably arose from a read error, given a far larger clone one base away. In DNA, the CDR3 is TGTGCCTGTGACACAATAGAATACACCGATAAATTCATCTTT. Translated: CACDTIEYTDKFIF. The chain couples TRDV2 to TRDJ1; D is possibly TRDD1 (5 bases). Germline values: CDR1 GEAIGNYY, CDR2 EKD. CDR3 size: 14 residues.

With regard to this clone: This sequence is one base from a far larger clone and is likely a read error. The DNA for the CDR3 is TGTGCCTGTGACACCGCTTTCACCGGGGGACCAACCAATAAACTCATCTTT. Translation: CACDTAFTGGPTNKLIF. The rearrangement uses TRDV2 and TRDJ1; maybe TRDD3 (6 bases). Germline CDR1 is GEAIGNYY and CDR2 is EKD. The CDR3 contains 17 residues. Trimming removed 0 bases at V and 6 bases at J, with 22 bases between.

This clone has only a few counts. TCRdb's protein for this DNA is that of a much larger clone and differs from the translation at residue 14, likely a read error; the protein shown is the DNA translation. The chain couples TRDV2 to TRDJ1; TRDD3 agrees at 11 bases. The CDR3 is made up of 15 amino acids. CDR1 is GEAIGNYY and CDR2 is EKD in the germline V gene. CDR3 amino acids: CACDSMGDTADKLTF. The CDR3 DNA is TGTGCCTGTGACTCCATGGGGGATACGGCCGATAAACTCACCTTT.

This clone was counted between two and nine times. One base separates it from a far larger clone, so it is likely a read error. The identical CDR3 is also encoded by other nucleotide sequences in the sample. The chain couples TRDV2 to TRDJ1; 8 nucleotides align to TRDD3. The CDR3 is 19 amino acids. Germline CDR1 and CDR2: GEAIGNYY and EKD. CDR3 coding DNA: TGTGCCTGTGACACGATACTGGGGGCCCCCGGCCGGGACACCGATAAACTCATATTT. Translation: CACDTILGAPGRDTDKLIF.

This clone was picked up a small number of times. This DNA's translation and the protein TCRdb lists, from a much larger clone, do not match at residue 5, likely due to a read error; the protein shown is translated from the DNA. The chain combines TRDV2 with TRDJ1; 9 bases are a match to TRDD3. The CDR3 loop spans 16 amino acids. The trim removed 6 bases at V and 0 bases at J, leaving 10 bases unmatched. CDR1 GEAIGNYY and CDR2 EKD come from the germline V gene. CDR3 nucleotides: TGTGCCTGTTTAACACTGGGGGAAGCGAACACCGATAAACTCATCTTT. It translates to CACLTLGEANTDKLIF.

The table lists this clone with a few counts. Given a far larger clone just one base away, this is likely a sequencing read error. At the DNA level, this CDR3 is encoded by other sequences in the same sample as well. The rearrangement uses TRDV2 and TRDJ1; TRDD3 matches 7 bases. Per germline, CDR1 GEAIGNYY and CDR2 EKD. Germline trimming cut 7 bases from V and 2 bases from J; bases unmatched to any gene: 9. CDR3 length: 14 amino acids. Here the CDR3 DNA reads TGTGCCTGCGACTACACTGGGGTTACCGATAAACTCATCTTT. Translating gives CACDYTGVTDKLIF.

This clone was found a few times. The protein held in TCRdb is that of a much larger clone and does not match this DNA's translation at residue 3, likely because of a read error; the protein shown is translated from the DNA. The chain joins TRDV2 to TRDJ1; 13 bases match TRDD3. CDR1 is GEAIGNYY and CDR2 is EKD in the germline V gene. The CDR3 spans 15 residues. The DNA of the CDR3 is TGTGCCCGTGACCCAGTACTGGGGGATACGCGGCAACTCATCTTT. It is translated as CARDPVLGDTRQLIF.

This clone was observed a handful of times. The gene calls are TRDV2 and TRDJ1, with 11 bases that match TRDD3. V trimming: 3 bases; J trimming: 0 bases; junction bases outside the gene matches: 11. The CDR3 covers 18 residues. From germline, CDR1 is GEAIGNYY and CDR2 EKD. The CDR3 DNA sequence: TGTGCCTGTGACTCCATGGGGGATACGCCAAGCGACACCGATAAACTCATCTTT. Protein product: CACDSMGDTPSDTDKLIF.

This clone was observed a few times. This likely stems from a read error, as it lies one base from a far larger clone. Additional DNA sequences in this sample encode the identical CDR3. The chain recombines TRDV2 with TRDJ3; 9 bases map to TRDD3. The CDR3 is 19 residues long. Germline values: CDR1 GEAIGNYY, CDR2 EKD. CDR3 in amino acids: CACDPVTGGGSWDTRQMFF. The CDR3 DNA sequence: TGCGCCTGTGATCCCGTTACTGGGGGAGGCTCCTGGGACACCCGACAGATGTTTTTC.

In the case of this clone: TCRdb pairs this DNA with a much larger clone's protein that differs at residue 17, likely a read error; the protein shown was translated from the DNA. This chain connects TRDV2 to TRDJ1; 12 bases line up with TRDD3. This CDR3 region has 19 residues. CDR1 is GEAIGNYY, CDR2 EKD, per germline. CDR3 DNA sequence: TGTGCCTGTGACACCGTGGTTCTGGGGGATACGCGGGTCACCGATAAATTCATCTTT. Protein: CACDTVVLGDTRVTDKFIF.

By proportion, this clone is medium-sized (0.01 to 0.1%). A far larger clone lies a single base away; this is likely a read error. Within the sample, other DNA sequences also encode this same CDR3. V usage is TRDV2 and J usage is TRDJ1, with 7 bases that match TRDD3. Germline assignment: CDR1 GEAIGNYY and CDR2 EKD. The CDR3 loop spans 15 amino acids. Here the CDR3 reads CACDTIGDRRDKLIF. In nucleotides, the CDR3 is TGTGCCTGCGACACAATAGGGGATAGGCGCGATAAACTCATCTTT.

By share, this clone counts as large (0.1 to 1%). This specimen includes other DNA sequences encoding the same CDR3. The rearrangement links TRDV2 to TRDJ1; 8 nucleotides line up with TRDD3. V lost 0 bases to trimming and J lost 0 bases; unmatched junction nucleotides: 29. The CDR3 is made up of 24 amino acids. Looked up from germline, CDR1 is GEAIGNYY and CDR2 is EKD. DNA for the CDR3: TGTGCCTGTGACACCGTCGGCGGTCTGGGTACCGTGTCGTCTGGGGGACCGTACACCGATAAACTCATCTTT. It translates to CACDTVGGLGTVSSGGPYTDKLIF.

This clone was seen a few times. The protein that TCRdb holds for this DNA derives from a much larger clone and differs from the translated DNA at residue 5, which likely indicates a read error; the protein shown here is translated from the DNA. This chain links TRDV2 with TRDJ1; 13 nucleotides align to TRDD3. The CDR3 sequence is 18 residues long. V lost 3 bases, J lost 0 bases, and 9 bases stayed unmatched. Germline loops: CDR1 GEAIGNYY, CDR2 EKD. Here the CDR3 reads CACDPVLGDTQYTDKLIF. DNA for the CDR3: TGTGCCTGTGACCCAGTACTGGGGGATACGCAGTACACCGATAAACTCATCTTT.

This clone was counted only a few times. TCRdb assigns this DNA the protein of a much larger clone, which departs from its translation at residue 11; this likely reflects a read error, and the protein shown comes from translating the DNA. The J gene is TRDJ1, the V gene TRDV2; 11 bases fit TRDD3. Trimming removed 3 bases from V and 2 bases from J; junction bases left unmatched: 10. The CDR3 is made up of 17 amino acids. Germline CDR1 and CDR2: GEAIGNYY and EKD. The CDR3 spells CACDLLGDKEKTDKLIF. CDR3 coding DNA: TGTGCCTGTGACCTACTGGGGGATAAGGAGAAAACCGATAAACTCATCTTT.

This clone counts as large. This CDR3 is also generated by other DNA sequences in the sample. This chain connects TRDV2 to TRDJ1; D not certain. This CDR3 is built from 16 residues. The germline V gene has CDR1 GEAIGNYY and CDR2 EKD. V lost 0 bases and J 0 bases, leaving 13 bases between the germline ends. Written as DNA, the CDR3 is TGTGCCTGTGACACCGTAGGAAACTTGTACACCGATAAACTCATCTTT. Its protein is CACDTVGNLYTDKLIF.

This clone qualifies as medium-sized. This is likely an artifact of a read error, given a far larger clone one base away. The sample contains more than one DNA sequence encoding this CDR3. V usage is TRDV2 and J usage is TRDJ1; 11 nucleotides agree with TRDD3. Germline V gives CDR1 GEAIGNYY, CDR2 EKD. Trimming took 4 bases from V and 11 from J; bases not matched to a gene: 14. This CDR3 comprises 15 residues. Here the CDR3 reads CACERLQLGDSELIF. The CDR3 DNA follows: TGTGCCTGTGAGAGGCTCCAACTGGGGGATAGTGAGCTCATCTTT.

This clone was detected only a few times. This sequence joins TRDV2 and TRDJ1, with 11 bases fitting TRDD3. The V gene end was trimmed by 4 bases and the J gene end by 1 base; junction bases not matched to a gene: 13. Per germline, CDR1 GEAIGNYY and CDR2 EKD. This CDR3 contains 18 residues. The CDR3 nucleotides are TGTGCCTGTGAGAGGCTCCAACTGGGGGATAGGGTCACCGATAAACTCATCTTT. It translates to CACERLQLGDRVTDKLIF.

Note on this clone: The protein held in TCRdb is that of a much larger clone and does not match this DNA's translation at residue 4, likely because of a read error; the protein shown is translated from the DNA. V is TRDV2 and J is TRDJ1; 7 bases align to TRDD3. CDR3 length: 15 amino acids. Trimming cost V 5 bases and J 4 bases; bases outside gene matches: 12. The germline gives CDR1 GEAIGNYY, CDR2 EKD. The CDR3 spells CACGTIGDRRDKLIF. CDR3 in DNA: TGTGCCTGTGGCACAATAGGGGATAGGCGCGATAAACTCATCTTT.

Note on this clone: A far larger clone is a single base away, which makes a read error likely. Additional DNA sequences in this sample encode the identical CDR3. The chain links TRDV2 to TRDJ1; D is perhaps TRDD3 (6 bases). The CDR3 contains 16 residues. Germline V gives CDR1 GEAIGNYY, CDR2 EKD. The CDR3 bases are TGTGCTTGTGACACCTTAACGGGGGACGACACCGATAAACTCATCTTT. Its translation: CACDTLTGDDTDKLIF.

This clone is medium-sized in the sample. A far larger clone is off by one base, so a read error is likely. The rearrangement uses TRDV2 and TRDJ1; TRDD3 aligns across 13 bases. Germline V gives CDR1 GEAIGNYY, CDR2 EKD. This CDR3 has 21 residues. CDR3 DNA sequence: TGTGCCCGTGACCTCGTCGGTGGTACTGGGGGATACGGCGGTTACACCGATAAACTCATCTTT. It codes for CARDLVGGTGGYGGYTDKLIF.

A word on this clone: TCRdb pairs this DNA with a much larger clone's protein that differs at residue 15, likely a read error; the protein shown was translated from the DNA. The chain employs TRDV2 and TRDJ1, with 7 nucleotides matching TRDD3. CDR3 length: 21 residues. After removal of 5 bases from V and 0 bases from J, the junction contained 26 bases not matched to a gene. Germline V lookup: CDR1 GEAIGNYY, CDR2 EKD. The CDR3 sequence is CACGLVKLGTYPASHTDKLIF. For the CDR3, the DNA is TGTGCCTGTGGCCTAGTGAAACTGGGGACTTACCCTGCCTCGCACACCGATAAACTCATCTTT.

By sample share, this clone is medium-sized. A much bigger clone sits one base away, suggesting this may be a read error. V gene TRDV2 combines with J gene TRDJ1; tentative D call: TRDD3 (6 bases). Between the trimmed V and J ends, which lost 0 bases and 0 bases, there was a span of 16 bases. Germline V gene lookup returns CDR1 GEAIGNYY and CDR2 EKD. The CDR3 has 17 amino acids. The CDR3 DNA is TGTGCCTGTGACACCGTACTGAGGGATAGATACACCGATAAACTCATCTTT. The encoded protein is CACDTVLRDRYTDKLIF.

To note about this clone: This is likely an artifact of a read error, given a far larger clone one base away. The sample contains more than one DNA sequence encoding this CDR3. The V call is TRDV2, the J call TRDJ1, with 11 bases aligning to TRDD3. The germline V gene encodes CDR1 GEAIGNYY and CDR2 EKD. There are 17 residues in the CDR3. The CDR3 nucleotides are TGTGCCTGTGACACCGTACTGGGGGATAGATACACCGATAAGCTCATCTTT. Its translation is CACDTVLGDRYTDKLIF.